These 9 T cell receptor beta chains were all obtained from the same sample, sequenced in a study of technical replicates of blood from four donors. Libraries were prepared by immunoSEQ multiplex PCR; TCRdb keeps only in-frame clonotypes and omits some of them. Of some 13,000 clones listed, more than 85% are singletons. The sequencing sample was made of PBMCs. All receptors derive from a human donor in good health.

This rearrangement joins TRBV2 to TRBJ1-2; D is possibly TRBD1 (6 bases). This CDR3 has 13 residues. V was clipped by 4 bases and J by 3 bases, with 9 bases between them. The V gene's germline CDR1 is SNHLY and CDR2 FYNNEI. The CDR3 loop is CASSVQGDYGYTF. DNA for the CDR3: TGTGCCAGCAGTGTACAGGGCGACTATGGCTACACCTTC. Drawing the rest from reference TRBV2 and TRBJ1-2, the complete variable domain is EPEVTQTPSHQVTQMGQEVILRCVPISNHLYFYWYRQILGQKVEFLVSFYNNEISEKSEIFDDQFSVERPDGSNFTLKIRSTKLEDSAMYFCASSVQGDYGYTFGSGTRLTVV.

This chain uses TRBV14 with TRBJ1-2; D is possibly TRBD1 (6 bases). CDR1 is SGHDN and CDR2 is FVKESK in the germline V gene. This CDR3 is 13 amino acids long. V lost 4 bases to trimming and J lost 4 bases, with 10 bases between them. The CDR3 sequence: CASSLRDTYGYTF. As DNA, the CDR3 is TGTGCCAGCAGCCTCCGGGACACCTATGGCTACACCTTC.

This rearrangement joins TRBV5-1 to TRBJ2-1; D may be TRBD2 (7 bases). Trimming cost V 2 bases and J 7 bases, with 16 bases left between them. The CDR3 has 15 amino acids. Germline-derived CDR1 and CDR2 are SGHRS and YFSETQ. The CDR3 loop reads CASSLWGGGVNEQFF. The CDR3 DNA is TGCGCCAGCAGCTTATGGGGGGGCGGGGTGAATGAGCAGTTCTTC. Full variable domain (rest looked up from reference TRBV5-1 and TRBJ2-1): KAGVTQTPRYLIKTRGQQVTLSCSPISGHRSVSWYQQTPGQGLQFLFEYFSETQRNKGNFPGRFSGRQFSNSRSEMNVSTLELGDSALYLCASSLWGGGVNEQFFGPGTRLTVL.

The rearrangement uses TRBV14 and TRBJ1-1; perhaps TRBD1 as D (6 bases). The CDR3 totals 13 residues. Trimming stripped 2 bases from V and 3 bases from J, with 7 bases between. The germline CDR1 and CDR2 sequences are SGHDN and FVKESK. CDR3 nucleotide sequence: TGTGCCAGCAGCCAACAGGGGTACACTGAAGCTTTCTTT. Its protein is CASSQQGYTEAFF.

The CDR3 is CASSPRSEGTGTVYGYTF. Here the CDR3 DNA reads TGTGCCAGCTCACCAAGGAGCGAGGGGACAGGGACTGTCTATGGCTACACCTTC. The chain is built from TRBV18 and TRBJ1-2; TRBD1 agrees at 9 bases. The germline gives CDR1 KGHSH, CDR2 LQKENI. The length of the CDR3 is 18 residues. The ends lost 2 bases at V and 4 bases at J; junction bases unmatched: 14.

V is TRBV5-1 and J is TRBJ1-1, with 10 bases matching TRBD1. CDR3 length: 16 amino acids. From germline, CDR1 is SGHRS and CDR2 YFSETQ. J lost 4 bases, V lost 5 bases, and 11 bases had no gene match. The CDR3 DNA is TGCGCCAGCAGTCAAACCGGGACAGGGGTGTTCACTGAAGCTTTCTTT. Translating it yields CASSQTGTGVFTEAFF.

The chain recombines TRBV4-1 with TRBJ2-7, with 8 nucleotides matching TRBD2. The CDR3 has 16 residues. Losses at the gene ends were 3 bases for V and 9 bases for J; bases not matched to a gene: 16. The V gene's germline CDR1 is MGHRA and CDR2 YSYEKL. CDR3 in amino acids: CASSHVGLAYNEGQYF. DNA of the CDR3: TGCGCCAGCAGCCACGTAGGACTAGCTTACAATGAGGGGCAGTACTTC.

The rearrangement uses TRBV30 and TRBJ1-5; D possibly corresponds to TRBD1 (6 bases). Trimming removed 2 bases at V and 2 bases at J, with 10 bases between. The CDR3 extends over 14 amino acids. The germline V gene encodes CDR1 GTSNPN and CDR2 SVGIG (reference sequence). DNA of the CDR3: TGTGCCTGGAGTACGGCAGGGGGCAATCAGCCCCAGCATTTT. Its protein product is CAWSTAGGNQPQHF.

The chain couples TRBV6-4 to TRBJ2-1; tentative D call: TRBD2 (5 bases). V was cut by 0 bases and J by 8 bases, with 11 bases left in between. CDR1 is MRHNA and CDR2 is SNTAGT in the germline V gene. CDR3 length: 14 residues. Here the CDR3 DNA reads TGTGCCAGCAGTGACTCCACCGTCGGGGATGAGCAGTTCTTC. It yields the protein CASSDSTVGDEQFF.